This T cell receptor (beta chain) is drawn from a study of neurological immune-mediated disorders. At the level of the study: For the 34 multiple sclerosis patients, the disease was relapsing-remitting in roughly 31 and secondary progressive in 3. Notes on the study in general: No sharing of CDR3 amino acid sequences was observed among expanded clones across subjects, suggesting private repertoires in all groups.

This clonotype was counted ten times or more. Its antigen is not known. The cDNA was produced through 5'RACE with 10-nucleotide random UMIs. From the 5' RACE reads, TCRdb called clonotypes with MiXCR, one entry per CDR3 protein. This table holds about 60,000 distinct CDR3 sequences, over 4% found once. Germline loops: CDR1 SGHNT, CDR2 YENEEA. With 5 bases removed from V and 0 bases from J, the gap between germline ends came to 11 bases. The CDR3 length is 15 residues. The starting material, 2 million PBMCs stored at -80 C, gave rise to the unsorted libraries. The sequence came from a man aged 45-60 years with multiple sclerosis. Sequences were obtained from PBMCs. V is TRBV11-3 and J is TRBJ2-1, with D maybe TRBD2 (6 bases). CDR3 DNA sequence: TGTGCCAGCAGCCAGCGGGTGAGCTCCTACAATGAGCAGTTCTTC. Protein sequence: CASSQRVSSYNEQFF.